This TCR beta chain was profiled in a study of blood T cell repertoires in COVID-19. Only in-frame clones appear in the TCRdb table, and some are missing; sequencing was by immunoSEQ multiplex PCR. Among nearly 350,000 clones listed, roughly 87% were seen once. CDR1 MNHEY and CDR2 SMNVEV come from the germline V gene (reference sequence). This CDR3 region has 13 residues. Trimming removed 3 bases at V and 5 bases at J, with 10 bases between. The source of this sequence is a woman aged 25 to 39 who had recovered from COVID-19. The rearrangement links TRBV27 to TRBJ1-1; a weak D match, TRBD1 (6 bases). The sequencing sample was made of PBMCs or T cells enriched from blood (not recorded which). CDR3 in DNA: TGTGCCAGCAGTTTCCAGGGGCAGACTGAAGCTTTCTTT. Translating gives CASSFQGQTEAFF.